The 11 T cell receptor beta chains listed next were all sequenced from one sample in a study of T cell repertoires in cytomegalovirus infection. TCRdb re-derived calls from the reads in MiXCR, one entry per CDR3 protein. The sample records hundreds of thousands of distinct CDR3 sequences, approximately 10% being singletons. The sequenced sample consisted of PBMCs. The receptors come from a human donor in good health (CMV status not recorded). Some clones in this sample may be carry-over from other donors' samples.

In its sample, this clonotype was seen many times. J is TRBJ1-1 and V is TRBV12-3 or TRBV12-4, with a tentative D call TRBD1 (6 bases). Trimming took 4 bases from V and 1 from J, leaving 10 bases between them. This CDR3 is 14 amino acids long. CDR3 region: CASSSGHGNTEAFF. The CDR3 DNA reads as TGTGCCAGCAGTTCGGGACATGGGAACACTGAAGCTTTCTTT.

The rearrangement uses TRBV7-9 and TRBJ1-2; D is ambiguous. V lost 5 bases, J lost 8 bases, and 9 bases lay in between. CDR1 and CDR2 from the germline V gene are SEHNR and FQNEAQ (reference sequence). The CDR3 loop spans 11 amino acids. The DNA for the CDR3 is TGTGCCAGCAGCCCGACCTACGGCTACACCTTC. This translates into CASSPTYGYTF.

This clonotype was counted ten times or more. The J gene is TRBJ2-7, the V gene TRBV5-4; 8 bases fit TRBD1. CDR1 is SGHNT and CDR2 is YYREEE in the germline V gene (reference sequence). This CDR3 is built from 14 residues. The V gene end was trimmed by 4 bases and the J gene end by 5 bases; junction bases not matched to a gene: 8. The CDR3 nucleotides are TGTGCCAGCAGCACCCTCGACAGGGGAGACGAGCAGTACTTC. It specifies CASSTLDRGDEQYF.

The sample holds many counts of this clonotype. V gene TRBV28 combines with J gene TRBJ1-4, with TRBD1 as a possible D gene (5 bases). Germline CDR1 reads MDHEN; CDR2 reads SYDVKM. Trimming stripped 7 bases from V and 7 bases from J, with 16 bases between. CDR3 length: 14 amino acids. The CDR3 coding sequence is TGTGCCAGCATACCAGGGTTGGTGGGTGAAAAACTGTTTTTT. This translates into CASIPGLVGEKLFF. Full variable domain (rest looked up from reference TRBV28 and TRBJ1-4): DVKVTQSSRYLVKRTGEKVFLECVQDMDHENMFWYRQDPGLGLRLIYFSYDVKMKEKGDIPEGYSVSREKKERFSLILESASTNQTSMYLCASIPGLVGEKLFFGSGTQLSVL.

A single count supports this clonotype. The junction departs from the called germline gene at one end, perhaps through a read error. The chain couples TRBV20-1 to TRBJ1-1, with a weak D call TRBD1 (5 bases). The CDR3 runs 15 residues. Germline CDR1 reads DFQATT; CDR2 reads SNEGSKA (reference sequence). As DNA, the CDR3 is TGCAGTGTTAGAGAGGCAGGGCCTGGCGAAACTGAAGCTTTCTTT. It is translated as CSVREAGPGETEAFF.

This clonotype occurred a few times. The J gene is TRBJ2-2, the V gene TRBV4-1; 7 bases align to TRBD2. This CDR3 has 16 amino acids. Germline CDR1 is MGHRA and CDR2 is YSYEKL. J was trimmed by 8 bases and V by 4 bases; bases with no gene match: 13. The CDR3 nucleotides are TGCGCCAGCAGCCCGATTGGCGGGAGTATTTCGGGGGAGCTGTTTTTT. Residues: CASSPIGGSISGELFF.

This clonotype was counted at least ten times. The rearrangement uses TRBV7-9 and TRBJ1-6, with 8 bases fitting TRBD1. The length of the CDR3 is 16 residues. The V segment lost 5 bases and the J segment 3 bases; nucleotides outside the gene matches: 6. CDR1 is SEHNR and CDR2 is FQNEAQ in the germline V gene (reference sequence). The CDR3 nucleotides are TGTGCCAGCAGCCCTGGACAGGGCCTCTATAATTCACCCCTCCACTTT. Its protein product is CASSPGQGLYNSPLHF.

This clonotype was recorded at least ten times. The chain combines TRBV11-2 with TRBJ1-4, with a weak D call TRBD1 (6 bases). The V end lost 3 bases, the J end lost 8 bases, and 13 bases lay between the germline ends. CDR1 and CDR2 (germline): SGHAT, FQNNGV. The CDR3 extends over 14 amino acids. CDR3 protein: CASSLWGQGEKLFF. The CDR3 coding sequence is TGTGCCAGCAGCTTGTGGGGGCAGGGCGAAAAACTGTTTTTT.

A few counts support this clonotype. This sequence joins TRBV9 and TRBJ2-7; tentative D call: TRBD1 (6 bases). The CDR3 is made up of 15 amino acids. CDR1 and CDR2 from the germline V gene are SGDLS and YYNGEE. With 0 bases removed from V and 2 bases from J, the gap between germline ends came to 12 bases. DNA for the CDR3: TGTGCCAGCAGCGTAGGATGGGACATAACCTACGAGCAGTACTTC. This translates into CASSVGWDITYEQYF.

This clonotype occurred many times. V gene TRBV4-2 combines with J gene TRBJ1-5; no firm D call. The germline V gene has CDR1 LGHNA and CDR2 YNFKEQ. V lost 1 base and J 0 bases, leaving 10 bases between the germline ends. This CDR3 region has 16 residues. CDR3 sequence (DNA): TGTGCCAGCAGCCAAGGTGGGCAGACTAGCAATCAGCCCCAGCATTTT. Translating it yields CASSQGGQTSNQPQHF.

V usage is TRBV29-1 and J usage is TRBJ1-2, with TRBD1 identical over 9 bases. V lost 6 bases, J lost 7 bases, and 6 bases stayed unmatched. CDR1 SQVTM and CDR2 ANQGSEA come from the germline V gene. The CDR3 loop spans 12 amino acids. The CDR3 protein is CSVHRTGVGYTF. For the CDR3, the DNA is TGCAGCGTCCACCGGACAGGGGTTGGCTACACCTTC. Full variable domain (remainder filled in from reference TRBV29-1 and TRBJ1-2): SAVISQKPSRDICQRGTSLTIQCQVDSQVTMMFWYRQQPGQSLTLIATANQGSEATYESGFVIDKFPISRPNLTFSTLTVSNMSPEDSSIYLCSVHRTGVGYTFGSGTRLTVV.